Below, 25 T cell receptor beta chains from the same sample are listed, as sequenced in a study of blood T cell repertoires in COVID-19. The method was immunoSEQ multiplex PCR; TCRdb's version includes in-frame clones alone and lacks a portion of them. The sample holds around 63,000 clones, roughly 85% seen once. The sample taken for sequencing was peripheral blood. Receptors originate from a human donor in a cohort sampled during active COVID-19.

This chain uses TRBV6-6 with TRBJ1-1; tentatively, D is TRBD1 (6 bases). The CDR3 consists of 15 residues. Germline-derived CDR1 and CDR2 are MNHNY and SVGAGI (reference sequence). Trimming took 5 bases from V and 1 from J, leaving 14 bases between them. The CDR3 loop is CASSAGGRQNTEAFF. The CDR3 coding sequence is TGTGCCAGCAGTGCCGGGGGGCGGCAGAACACTGAAGCTTTCTTT.

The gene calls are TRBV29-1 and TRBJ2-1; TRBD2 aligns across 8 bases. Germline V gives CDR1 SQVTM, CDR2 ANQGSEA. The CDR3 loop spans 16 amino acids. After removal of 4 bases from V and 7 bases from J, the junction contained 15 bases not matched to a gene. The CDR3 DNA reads TGCAGCGTTGGTCTGAAAGCGGGAGACCCGTCGAATGAGCAGTTCTTC. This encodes CSVGLKAGDPSNEQFF.

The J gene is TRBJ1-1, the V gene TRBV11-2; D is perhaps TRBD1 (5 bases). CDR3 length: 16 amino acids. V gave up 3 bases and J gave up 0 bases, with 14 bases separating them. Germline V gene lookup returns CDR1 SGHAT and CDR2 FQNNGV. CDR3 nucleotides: TGTGCCAGCAGCTTCCGCGGGGGAAATATGAACACTGAAGCTTTCTTT. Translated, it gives CASSFRGGNMNTEAFF.

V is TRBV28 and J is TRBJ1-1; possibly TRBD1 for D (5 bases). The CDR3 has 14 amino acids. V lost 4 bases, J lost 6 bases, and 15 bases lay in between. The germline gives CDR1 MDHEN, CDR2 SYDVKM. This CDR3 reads CASSSNAGFPEAFF. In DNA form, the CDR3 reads TGTGCCAGCAGTTCAAACGCAGGGTTCCCTGAAGCTTTCTTT.

DNA for the CDR3: TGTGCCACCAGTGATCTGGGACAGGGAAAGGCTAGGGAGACCCAGTACTTC. Translated: CATSDLGQGKARETQYF. The rearrangement joins TRBV24-1 to TRBJ2-5; 9 nucleotides agree with TRBD1. After removal of 3 bases from V and 5 bases from J, the junction contained 12 bases not matched to a gene. Germline-derived CDR1 and CDR2 are KGHDR and SFDVKD. The CDR3 covers 17 residues.

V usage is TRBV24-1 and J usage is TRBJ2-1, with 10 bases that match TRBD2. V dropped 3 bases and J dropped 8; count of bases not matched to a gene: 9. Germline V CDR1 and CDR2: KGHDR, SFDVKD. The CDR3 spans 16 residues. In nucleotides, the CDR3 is TGTGCCACCAGTGATGCCCTAGCGGGAGTTGAGCATGAGCAGTTCTTC. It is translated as CATSDALAGVEHEQFF.

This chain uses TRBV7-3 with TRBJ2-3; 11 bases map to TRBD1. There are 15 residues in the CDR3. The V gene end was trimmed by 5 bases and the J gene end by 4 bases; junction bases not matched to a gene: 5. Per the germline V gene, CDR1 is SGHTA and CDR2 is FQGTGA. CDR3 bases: TGTGCCAGCAGCGGGACAGGGGGAACTGCAGATACGCAGTATTTT. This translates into CASSGTGGTADTQYF.

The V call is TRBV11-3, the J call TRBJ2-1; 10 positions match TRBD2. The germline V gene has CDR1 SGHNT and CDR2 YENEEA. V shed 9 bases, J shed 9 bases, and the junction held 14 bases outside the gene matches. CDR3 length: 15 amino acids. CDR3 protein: CASSPSGRVGAEQFF. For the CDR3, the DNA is TGTGCCAGTTCCCCTAGCGGGAGAGTAGGGGCTGAGCAGTTCTTC.

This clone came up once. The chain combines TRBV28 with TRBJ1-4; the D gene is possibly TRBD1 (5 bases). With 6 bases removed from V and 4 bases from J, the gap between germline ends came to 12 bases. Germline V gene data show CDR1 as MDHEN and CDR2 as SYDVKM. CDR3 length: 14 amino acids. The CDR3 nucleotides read TGTGCCAGCAGCACGGGGGGGGATAATGAAAAACTGTTTTTT. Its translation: CASSTGGDNEKLFF.

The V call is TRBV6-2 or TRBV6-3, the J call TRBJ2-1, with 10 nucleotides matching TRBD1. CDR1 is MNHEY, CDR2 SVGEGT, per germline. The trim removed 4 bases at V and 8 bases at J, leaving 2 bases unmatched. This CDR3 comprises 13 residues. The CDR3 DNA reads TGTGCCAGCAGTTGGACAGGGGGGCATGAGCAGTTCTTC. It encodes CASSWTGGHEQFF.

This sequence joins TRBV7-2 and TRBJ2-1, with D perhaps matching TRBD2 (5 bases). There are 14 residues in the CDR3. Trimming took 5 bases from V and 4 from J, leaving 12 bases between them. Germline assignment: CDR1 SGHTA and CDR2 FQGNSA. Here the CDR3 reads CASSRRLTYNEQFF. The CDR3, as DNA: TGTGCCAGCAGCCGGAGACTAACATACAATGAGCAGTTCTTC.

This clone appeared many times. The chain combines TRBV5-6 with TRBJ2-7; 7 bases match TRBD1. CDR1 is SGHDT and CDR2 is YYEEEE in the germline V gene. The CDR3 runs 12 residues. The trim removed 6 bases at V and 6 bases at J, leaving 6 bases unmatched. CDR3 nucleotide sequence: TGTGCCAGCAACCTACAGGGGTTCGAGCAGTACTTC. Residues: CASNLQGFEQYF.

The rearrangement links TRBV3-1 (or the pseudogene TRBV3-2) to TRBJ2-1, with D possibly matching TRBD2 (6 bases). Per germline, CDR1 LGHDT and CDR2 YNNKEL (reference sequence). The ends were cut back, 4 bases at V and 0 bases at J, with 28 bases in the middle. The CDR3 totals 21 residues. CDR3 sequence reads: CASSLQLPPAGKQFSYNEQFF. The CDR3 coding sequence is TGTGCCAGCAGCCTCCAGCTCCCCCCGGCGGGAAAACAATTCTCCTACAATGAGCAGTTCTTC.

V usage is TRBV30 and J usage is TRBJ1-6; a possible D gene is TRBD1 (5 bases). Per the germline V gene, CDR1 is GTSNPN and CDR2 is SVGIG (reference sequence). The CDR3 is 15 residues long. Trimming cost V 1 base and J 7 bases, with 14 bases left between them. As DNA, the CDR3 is TGTGCCTGGAGTGAAGATGTGGGGGGGAATTCACCCCTCCACTTT. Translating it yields CAWSEDVGGNSPLHF.

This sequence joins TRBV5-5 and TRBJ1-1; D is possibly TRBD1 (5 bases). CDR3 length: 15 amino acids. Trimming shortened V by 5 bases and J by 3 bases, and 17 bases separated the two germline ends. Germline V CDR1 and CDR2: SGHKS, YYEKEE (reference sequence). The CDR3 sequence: CASSSQPGGHTEAFF. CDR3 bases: TGTGCCAGCAGTTCACAGCCGGGGGGTCACACTGAAGCTTTCTTT.

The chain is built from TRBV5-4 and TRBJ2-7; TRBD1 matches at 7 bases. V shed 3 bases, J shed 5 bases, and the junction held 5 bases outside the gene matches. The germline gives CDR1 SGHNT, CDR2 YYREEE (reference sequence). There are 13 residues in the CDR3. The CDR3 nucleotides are TGTGCCAGCAGCTCGACAGGGTTCCACGAGCAGTACTTC. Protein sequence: CASSSTGFHEQYF.

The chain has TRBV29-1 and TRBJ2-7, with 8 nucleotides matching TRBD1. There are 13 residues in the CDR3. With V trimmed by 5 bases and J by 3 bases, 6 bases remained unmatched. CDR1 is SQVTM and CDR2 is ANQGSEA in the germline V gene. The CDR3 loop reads CSVFGQGYYEQYF. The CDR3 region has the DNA TGCAGCGTTTTCGGACAGGGATACTACGAGCAGTACTTC.

CDR3 sequence: CASSDEGARYEQYF. Here the CDR3 DNA reads TGTGCCAGCAGTGATGAGGGGGCGCGGTACGAGCAGTACTTC. The chain recombines TRBV2 with TRBJ2-7, with 7 bases that match TRBD1. Unmatched junction bases numbered 6, after V lost 3 bases and J lost 4 bases. This CDR3 has 14 residues. Per the germline V gene, CDR1 is SNHLY and CDR2 is FYNNEI.

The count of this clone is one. The CDR3, as DNA: TGTGCCAGCAGCACGACTAGGGTTGCCAACGAGCAGTACTTC. It specifies CASSTTRVANEQYF. This chain joins TRBV28 and TRBJ2-7; tentatively, D is TRBD2 (6 bases). The V end was cut by 6 bases, the J end by 5 bases, with 17 bases between. CDR1 MDHEN and CDR2 SYDVKM come from the germline V gene. The CDR3 consists of 14 residues. The variable domain in full, completed from reference TRBV28 and TRBJ2-7, reads DVKVTQSSRYLVKRTGEKVFLECVQDMDHENMFWYRQDPGLGLRLIYFSYDVKMKEKGDIPEGYSVSREKKERFSLILESASTNQTSMYLCASSTTRVANEQYFGPGTRLTVT.

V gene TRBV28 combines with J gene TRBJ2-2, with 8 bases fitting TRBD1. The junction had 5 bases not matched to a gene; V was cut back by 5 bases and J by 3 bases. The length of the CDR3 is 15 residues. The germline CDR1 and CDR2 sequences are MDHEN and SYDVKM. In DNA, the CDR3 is TGTGCCAGCAGTAAAAGGACAGGGTACACCGGGGAGCTGTTTTTT. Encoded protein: CASSKRTGYTGELFF.

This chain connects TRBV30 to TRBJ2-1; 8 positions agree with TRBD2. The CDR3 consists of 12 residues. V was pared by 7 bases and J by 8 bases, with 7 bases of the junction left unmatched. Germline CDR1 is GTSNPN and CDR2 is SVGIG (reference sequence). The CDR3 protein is CAYGPGGDEQFF. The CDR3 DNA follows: TGTGCCTACGGACCGGGGGGGGATGAGCAGTTCTTC.

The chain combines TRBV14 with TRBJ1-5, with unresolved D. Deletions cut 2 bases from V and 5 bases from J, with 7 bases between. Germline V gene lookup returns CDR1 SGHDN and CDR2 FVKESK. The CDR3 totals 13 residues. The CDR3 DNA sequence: TGTGCCAGCAGCCAAACATCCCATCAGCCCCAGCATTTT. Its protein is CASSQTSHQPQHF.

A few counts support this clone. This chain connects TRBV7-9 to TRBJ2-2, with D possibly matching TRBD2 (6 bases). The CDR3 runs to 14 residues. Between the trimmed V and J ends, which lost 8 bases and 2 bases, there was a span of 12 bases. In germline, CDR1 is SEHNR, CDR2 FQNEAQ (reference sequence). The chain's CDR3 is CASGVGGNTGELFF. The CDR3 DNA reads TGTGCCAGCGGGGTCGGGGGTAACACCGGGGAGCTGTTTTTT.

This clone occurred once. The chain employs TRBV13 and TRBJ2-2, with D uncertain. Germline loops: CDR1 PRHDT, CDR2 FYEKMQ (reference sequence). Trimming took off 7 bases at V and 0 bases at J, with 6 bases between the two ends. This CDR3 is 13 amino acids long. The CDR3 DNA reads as TGTGCCAGCATTGGAGCGAACACCGGGGAGCTGTTTTTT. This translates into CASIGANTGELFF.

CDR3 sequence: CAISEDSSYEQYF. The CDR3 region has the DNA TGTGCCATCAGTGAGGACAGCTCCTACGAGCAGTACTTC. This chain links TRBV10-3 with TRBJ2-7, with D maybe TRBD1 (5 bases). Germline CDR1 reads ENHRY; CDR2 reads SYGVKD. V gave up 2 bases and J gave up 0 bases, with 5 bases separating them. The CDR3 runs to 13 residues.